These T cell receptor beta chains were read from a single sample in a study of T cells in Graves' hyperthyroidism and ophthalmopathy. TCRdb itself ran the multiplex PCR reads through MiXCR, one entry per CDR3 protein. The sample shows some 560,000 distinct CDR3 sequences, less than 15% of them seen only once. The specimen was blood. The receptor source for this set is a woman in her thirties or forties with Graves' hyperthyroidism. Both conserved end residues are part of each CDR3. The order of the fields is V gene, J gene, clone size, D gene, CDR3 DNA, CDR3 protein. The D gene is left open where the match is weak. Size is omitted from some rows. Given values are once, few, many or a class for expanded clones.

TRBV28,TRBJ2-2,many,.,TGTGCCAGCACCCCGATGGTACAGGGTACGAACACCGGGGAGCTGTTTTTT,CASTPMVQGTNTGELFF
TRBV28,TRBJ1-1,few,TRBD1,TGTGCCAGCCTAAACGGACAGGGAGGCACTGAAGCTTTCTTT,CASLNGQGGTEAFF
TRBV4-1,TRBJ2-7,many,TRBD1,TGCGCCAGCAGCCCGAGAGGGCAGGGGGACTACGAGCAGTACTTC,CASSPRGQGDYEQYF
TRBV20-1,TRBJ2-1,many,.,TGCAGTGCTAGACCCTCTGGTAGGACCTCCTACAATGAGCAGTTCTTC,CSARPSGRTSYNEQFF
TRBV6-1,TRBJ2-7,few,.,TGTGCCGGCCTATCTCTAGCGACGGCCAACTACGAGCAGTACTTC,CAGLSLATANYEQYF
TRBV11-2,TRBJ1-4,many,.,TGTGCCAGCAGCTTAAGTTCGGGTGAAAAACTGTTTTTT,CASSLSSGEKLFF
TRBV5-4,TRBJ1-6,.,.,TGTGCCAGCAGCCCCACCCGGGGTGCGGACTCACCCCTCCACTTT,CASSPTRGADSPLHF
TRBV20-1,TRBJ2-7,.,TRBD2,TGCAGTGCTCCACTAGCGGGAGTCTTCTACGAGCAGTACTTC,CSAPLAGVFYEQYF
TRBV19,TRBJ2-1,.,.,TGTGCCAGTAGTATAGGGTGGGGATCCACGTACAATGAGCAGTTCTTC,CASSIGWGSTYNEQFF
TRBV2,TRBJ2-7,many,TRBD1,TGTGCCAGCGCCGGCGGGACAGGGGCAGTCTACGAGCAGTACTTC,CASAGGTGAVYEQYF
TRBV12-3/TRBV12-4,TRBJ2-5,many,.,TGTGCCAGCAGTTTAAGTGGGAATTCAGGGCAGGAGACCCAGTACTTC,CASSLSGNSGQETQYF
TRBV27,TRBJ1-4,.,.,TGTGCCAGCACCCACAGTCGGGGGGATAATGAAAAACTGTTTTTT,CASTHSRGDNEKLFF
TRBV11-2,TRBJ2-1,few,TRBD1,TGTGCCAGCAGCTTCGCCGGGACAGGGTACAATGAGCAGTTCTTC,CASSFAGTGYNEQFF
TRBV4-2,TRBJ2-5,many,.,TGTGCCAGCAGCCAAGAAGGCGGAGGGGGACAAGAGACCCAGTACTTC,CASSQEGGGGQETQYF
TRBV20-1,TRBJ2-1,many,TRBD1,TGCAGTCCGAGGACAGGGCCCTACAATGAGCAGTTCTTC,CSPRTGPYNEQFF
TRBV7-2,TRBJ2-5,many,TRBD2,TGTGCCAGCAGCTACGCCCGGACTAGCGGGAGGGAGACCCAGTACTTC,CASSYARTSGRETQYF
TRBV30,TRBJ2-2,.,TRBD1,TGTGCCTGGAGTGCACTTGGACAGGGGCAAAACACCGGGGAGCTGTTTTTT,CAWSALGQGQNTGELFF
TRBV28,TRBJ1-1,many,.,TGTGCCAGCAGTTTACTCACGGGCTTTCGGCCGGAAGCTTTCTTT,CASSLLTGFRPEAFF
TRBV14,TRBJ2-7,.,.,TGTGCCAGCAGCCAAGATTACGGGATCTCCTACGAGCAGTACTTC,CASSQDYGISYEQYF
TRBV4-1,TRBJ2-3,.,TRBD2,TGCGCCAGCAGCCTTGCCGCTAGCGGTCCGGGCACAGATACGCAGTATTTT,CASSLAASGPGTDTQYF
TRBV7-6,TRBJ2-7,.,.,TGTGCCAGCAGCTTAGGAGTAGGTTCCGAGCAGTACTTC,CASSLGVGSEQYF
TRBV3-1,TRBJ1-1,many,.,TGTGCCAGCAGCCAGGGGTACATGAACACTGAAGCTTTCTTT,CASSQGYMNTEAFF
TRBV6-1,TRBJ1-5,few,TRBD1,TGTGCCAGCAGCCAAATTAGGGGGCCAGGATATAGCAATCAGCCCCAGCATTTT,CASSQIRGPGYSNQPQHF
TRBV5-1,TRBJ2-5,.,.,TGCGCCAGCAGCCCCGGCAGCCGCCCGGTCGAGACCCGGTACTTC,CASSPGSRPVETRYF
TRBV6-1,TRBJ2-1,few,TRBD1,TGTGCCAGCACCCGACAGGGCGATGAGCAGTTCTTC,CASTRQGDEQFF
TRBV24-1,TRBJ2-3,many,TRBD2,TGTGCCACCAGTGACTCCGCTGCTAGCGGGAGAGTGACAGATACGCAGTATTTT,CATSDSAASGRVTDTQYF
TRBV2,TRBJ2-1,few,TRBD1,TGTGCCAGCCGCATCATAGGACAGGGGAGGAATGAGCAGTTCTTC,CASRIIGQGRNEQFF
TRBV3-1,TRBJ1-2,many,TRBD1,TGTGCCAGCAGCCAAGACGGTCAGGGGGCGGGAGGCTACACCTTC,CASSQDGQGAGGYTF
TRBV4-1,TRBJ2-1,.,.,TGCGCCAGCAGCCAACTCCACGTTCAGCGACGGGAGCAGTTCTTC,CASSQLHVQRREQFF
TRBV20-1,TRBJ2-1,many,.,TGCAGTGCTAGTCCGGCAGGGTTCTACAATGAGCAGTTCTTC,CSASPAGFYNEQFF
TRBV6-1,TRBJ1-2,.,.,TGTGCCAGCAGTTACCTGCAAGCTAACTATGGCTACACCTTC,CASSYLQANYGYTF
TRBV4-1,TRBJ2-7,.,TRBD1,TGCGCCAGCAGCCAAGCCGGGACAGGGACCTACGAGCAGTACTTC,CASSQAGTGTYEQYF
TRBV7-6,TRBJ2-2,many,TRBD1,TGTGCCAGCAGCTTAGAGGCAGGGGGCGCGAACACCGGGGAGCTGTTTTTT,CASSLEAGGANTGELFF
TRBV2,TRBJ2-2,many,TRBD2,TGTGCCAGCAGTGAACTAGCGGCGAACACCGGGGAGCTGTTTTTT,CASSELAANTGELFF
TRBV20-1,TRBJ2-7,many,.,TGCAGTGCAACGAAAGCGCCAATGGCAGACACTCTTCCATCCTACGAGCAGTACTTC,CSATKAPMADTLPSYEQYF
TRBV28,TRBJ1-5,many,.,TGTGCCAGCAGTCCCCCGAAAGGGGCCGGCTTCAATCAGCCCCAGCATTTT,CASSPPKGAGFNQPQHF
TRBV9,TRBJ2-3,many,.,TGTGCCAGCAGCGTAGGTCCTAGCGGCACAGATACGCAGTATTTT,CASSVGPSGTDTQYF
TRBV28,TRBJ2-2,few,TRBD1,TGTGCCAGCACCCCCGGGGGACAGGGGACTGGCGGGGAGCTGTTTTTT,CASTPGGQGTGGELFF
TRBV6-1,TRBJ2-3,.,.,TGTGCCAGCAGCCGGTGGAGCGGCGGGGGCACAGATACGCAGTATTTT,CASSRWSGGGTDTQYF
TRBV19,TRBJ2-3,.,TRBD2,TGTGCCAGTAGACTTAGCGGGAGGGTGGCAGATACGCAGTATTTT,CASRLSGRVADTQYF
TRBV5-1,TRBJ2-3,many,.,TGCGCCAGCAGCTTGGGGGACACCTTCACAGATACGCAGTATTTT,CASSLGDTFTDTQYF
TRBV11-2,TRBJ2-4,many,.,TGTGCCAGCAGCCCGGGGGACTGGGCCAAAAACATTCAGTACTTC,CASSPGDWAKNIQYF
TRBV18,TRBJ1-2,many,TRBD1,TGTGCCAGCTCACCATCCCGGACAGGGGCTGGCTACACCTTC,CASSPSRTGAGYTF
TRBV28,TRBJ2-7,many,TRBD1,TGTGCCAGCAGTGACAGGGTGGGCGAGCAGTACTTC,CASSDRVGEQYF
TRBV20-1,TRBJ2-1,few,.,TGCAGTGCTAGAGGGGCCCCGCACTCGAGCTCCTACAATGAGCAGTTCTTC,CSARGAPHSSSYNEQFF
TRBV5-1,TRBJ1-1,.,TRBD1,TGCGCCAGCAGCCCGGGACAGGGGGTCCTATCCGACCCTGAAGCTTTCTTT,CASSPGQGVLSDPEAFF
TRBV7-2,TRBJ2-6,many,TRBD2,TGTGCCAGCAGCTTCCTAGCGGTTTCTGGGGCCAACGTCCTGACTTTC,CASSFLAVSGANVLTF
TRBV5-4,TRBJ1-6,few,.,TGTGCCAGCAGCTTACAGGGAGTGAAATCACCCCTCCACTTT,CASSLQGVKSPLHF
TRBV7-2,TRBJ2-5,.,TRBD2,TGTGCCAGCAGCAATATAGCGGGACCCCAAGAGACCCAGTACTTC,CASSNIAGPQETQYF
TRBV3-1,TRBJ2-1,few,.,TGTGCCAGCAGCCAAGAGGGAGGAAGGGGTGAGCAGTTCTTC,CASSQEGGRGEQFF
TRBV7-2,TRBJ1-2,many,.,TGTGCCAGCAGCTTAAATGTGGGCGTTGGCTATGGCTACACCTTC,CASSLNVGVGYGYTF
TRBV11-3,TRBJ2-3,many,.,TGTGCCAGCAGCCTCGACGGCGAGAGGGCCTCGCAGTATTTT,CASSLDGERASQYF
TRBV30,TRBJ1-1,many,TRBD1,TGTGCCTGGAGGAAACAGGGGATCTACACTGAAGCTTTCTTT,CAWRKQGIYTEAFF